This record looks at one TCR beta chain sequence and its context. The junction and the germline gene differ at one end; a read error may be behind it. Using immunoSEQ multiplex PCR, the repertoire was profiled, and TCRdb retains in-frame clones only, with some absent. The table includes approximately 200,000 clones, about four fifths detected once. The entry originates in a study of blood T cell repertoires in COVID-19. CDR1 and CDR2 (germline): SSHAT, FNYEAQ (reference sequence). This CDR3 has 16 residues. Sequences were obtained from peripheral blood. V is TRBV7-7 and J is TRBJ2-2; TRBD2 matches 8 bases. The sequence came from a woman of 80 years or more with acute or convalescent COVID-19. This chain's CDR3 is CASSLDAGGNTGELFF. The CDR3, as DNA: TGTGCTAGCAGCTTGGACGCGGGAGGAAACACCGGGGAGCTGTTTTTT.